This TCR beta chain was sequenced in a study of OX40 agonist ivuxolimab in advanced cancers. About the research overall: Of the patients, three showed partial responses, one with hepatocellular carcinoma and two with cutaneous melanoma.

Looked up from germline, CDR1 is KGHSH and CDR2 is LQKENI. V gave up 2 bases and J gave up 3 bases, with 13 bases separating them. The length of the CDR3 is 15 residues. Generated by immunoSEQ multiplex PCR, the TCRdb table keeps only in-frame clones and is missing some. The sample shows over 80,000 clones, around nine tenths of them seen only once. The study, taken as a whole, reports: The antigen specificity of the peripheral T cells (those that were expanded) was not determined. At doses 0.1 to 3.0 mg/kg, CD4+ and CD8+ clones expanded.

A remark on this clone: Its target is not known.

Autoimmune disease history or systemic immunosuppression meant exclusion. The receptor was derived from an adult with an advanced solid tumor such as melanoma, head and neck, liver or kidney cancer. The genes are TRBV18 and TRBJ2-5; D unresolved. The source material was CD4+ or CD8+ T cells sorted from blood, sampled in a trial of the OX40 agonist ivuxolimab. CDR3 loop: CASSPRSASEETQYF. DNA of the CDR3: TGTGCCAGCTCACCAAGGAGCGCCAGCGAAGAGACCCAGTACTTC.